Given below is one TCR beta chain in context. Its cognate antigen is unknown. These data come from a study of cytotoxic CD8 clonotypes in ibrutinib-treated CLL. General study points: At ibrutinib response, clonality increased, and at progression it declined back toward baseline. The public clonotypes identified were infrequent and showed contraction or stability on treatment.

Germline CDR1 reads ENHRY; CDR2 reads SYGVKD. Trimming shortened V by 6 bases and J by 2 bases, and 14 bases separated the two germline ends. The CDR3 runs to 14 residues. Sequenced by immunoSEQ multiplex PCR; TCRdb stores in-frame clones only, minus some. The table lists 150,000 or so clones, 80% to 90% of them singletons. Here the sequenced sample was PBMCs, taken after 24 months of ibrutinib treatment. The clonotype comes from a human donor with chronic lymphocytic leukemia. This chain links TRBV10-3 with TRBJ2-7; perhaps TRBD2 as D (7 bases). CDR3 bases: TGTGCCATCAGAGGGGGGGCCTCAACCTACGAGCAGTACTTC. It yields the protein CAIRGGASTYEQYF.